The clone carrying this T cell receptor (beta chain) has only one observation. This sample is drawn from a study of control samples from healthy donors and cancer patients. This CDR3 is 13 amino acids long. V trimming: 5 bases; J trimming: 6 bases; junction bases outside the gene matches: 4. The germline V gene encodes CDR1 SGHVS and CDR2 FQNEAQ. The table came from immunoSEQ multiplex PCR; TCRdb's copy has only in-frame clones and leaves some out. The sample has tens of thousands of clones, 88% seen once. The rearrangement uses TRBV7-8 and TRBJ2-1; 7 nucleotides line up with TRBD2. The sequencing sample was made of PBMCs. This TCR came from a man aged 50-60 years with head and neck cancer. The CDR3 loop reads CASSPGTINEQFF. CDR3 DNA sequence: TGTGCCAGCAGCCCCGGGACTATCAATGAGCAGTTCTTC.